This T cell receptor (beta chain) was retrieved from a study of blood T cells in healthy people across ages. Study observations and caveats: Long-lived donors had more naive CD4+ cells and higher diversity than aged donors. Nothing was known about donor CMV status, and this possibly confounded expanded clonotype changes.

This clonotype appeared a few times. Its antigen is not known. Sequence at one end of the junction differs from germline and may be a read error. Isolating PBMCs gave at least 7 million of these cells per sample. This CDR3 spans 13 amino acids. Through a sample-barcoded 5' primer and a J-beta primer mix, a second PCR was run for 7 to 11 cycles. The study obtained at least 2.5 million CDR3-containing paired-end reads from every sample. MiXCR was run by TCRdb on the 5' RACE reads, yielding one entry per CDR3 protein. The sample records over 950,000 distinct CDR3 sequences, 35% to 45% being singletons. The sample was blood. The chain joins TRBV12-3 or TRBV12-4 to TRBJ1-2; no clear D. The TCR was taken from a man aged 18 to 35 in good health. The CDR3: CASSVAVSYGYTF. In DNA, the CDR3 is TGTGCCAGCAGTGTAGCGGTCAGCTATGGCTACACCTTC.